What follows are 22 T cell receptor beta chains derived from one specimen sequenced in a study of cytomegalovirus exposure and HLA in healthy donors listed by TCRdb under 2017. The receptor library was made with the immunoSEQ multiplex PCR assay. The multiplex PCR relied on a mix of 60 forward primers for TCR Vbeta segments and 13 reverse primers for TCR Jbeta segments. The table was pulled from immuneACCESS by TCRdb, which kept in-frame rearrangements only. Such tables lose some clones; where checked, under half of the loss comes from unresolved V genes, and the rest has no known cause. Within this sample are around 150,000 clones, with roughly four fifths of them counted one time only. 1.9% of the sample rests with the top ten. The sample consisted of PBMCs. The receptors shown here come from a woman aged 18-29 years in good health and CMV-seronegative.

This clone appeared a few times. The chain uses TRBV27 and TRBJ2-7, with a tentative D call TRBD2 (6 bases). CDR1 is MNHEY, CDR2 SMNVEV, per germline (reference sequence). CDR3 length equals 15 residues. Trimming shortened V by 5 bases and J by 2 bases, and 16 bases separated the two germline ends. CDR3 residues: CASSTRDFEPYEQYF. In DNA form, the CDR3 reads TGTGCCAGCAGTACCCGGGACTTCGAACCCTACGAGCAGTACTTC.

This chain's CDR3 is CSVEGGGRTDTQYF. The DNA for the CDR3 is TGCAGCGTTGAGGGCGGGGGGCGAACAGATACGCAGTATTTT. The chain combines TRBV29-1 with TRBJ2-3, with 8 bases fitting TRBD2. V trimming: 3 bases; J trimming: 3 bases; junction bases outside the gene matches: 5. Germline values: CDR1 SQVTM, CDR2 ANQGSEA. CDR3 length: 14 residues.

Comments on this clone: At one of its ends the junction is not consistent with the germline gene, which may arise from a read error. V usage is TRBV29-1 and J usage is TRBJ2-3; D uncertain. The CDR3 spans 10 residues. Germline assignment: CDR1 SQVTM and CDR2 ANQGSEA. Here the CDR3 DNA reads TGCAGCGTTGAAGTCCCAGGCCAGTTTTTT. As protein: CSVEVPGQFF.

The gene calls are TRBV9 and TRBJ1-3, with D perhaps matching TRBD1 (6 bases). Germline CDR1 is SGDLS and CDR2 is YYNGEE. The CDR3 totals 14 residues. V was cut by 6 bases and J by 3 bases, with 13 bases left in between. The CDR3 bases are TGTGCCAGCAAAGCAGGGGATCTTGGAAACACCATATATTTT. This translates into CASKAGDLGNTIYF.

In DNA form, the CDR3 reads TGCAGCGTCCGGACAGGGGCTACTGGGGCCAACGTCCTGACTTTC. This translates into CSVRTGATGANVLTF. V usage is TRBV29-1 and J usage is TRBJ2-6, with TRBD1 identical over 9 bases. CDR1 and CDR2 (germline): SQVTM, ANQGSEA. The CDR3 length is 15 residues. J gave up 2 bases and V 6 bases, and 5 bases lay outside the gene matches.

This sequence joins TRBV10-3 and TRBJ1-2; D is perhaps TRBD1 (5 bases). Germline CDR1 reads ENHRY; CDR2 reads SYGVKD. Deletions cut 4 bases from V and 8 bases from J, with 11 bases between. This CDR3 spans 12 amino acids. The CDR3 DNA is TGTGCCATCAGTGTTCAGGGTTGGGGCTACACCTTC. It codes for CAISVQGWGYTF.

The V call is TRBV4-1, the J call TRBJ2-7; tentatively, D is TRBD1 (5 bases). CDR3 length: 15 residues. From germline, CDR1 is MGHRA and CDR2 YSYEKL. The ends were cut back, 2 bases at V and 1 base at J, with 12 bases in the middle. The CDR3, as DNA: TGCGCCAGCAGCCAATGGCAGGGTGGTTCCTACGAGCAGTACTTC. Residues: CASSQWQGGSYEQYF.

The V and J genes are TRBV27 and TRBJ2-3; the D gene is possibly TRBD1 (6 bases). Trimming took off 3 bases at V and 2 bases at J, with 18 bases between the two ends. This CDR3 has 17 amino acids. CDR1 is MNHEY and CDR2 is SMNVEV in the germline V gene (reference sequence). The CDR3 nucleotides are TGTGCCAGCAGTTTCCTTTCAGGACAGCTACCCACAGATACGCAGTATTTT. Protein: CASSFLSGQLPTDTQYF.

The J gene is TRBJ1-1, the V gene TRBV5-1; TRBD1 agrees at 8 bases. Trimming removed 4 bases from V and 4 bases from J; junction bases left unmatched: 9. CDR1 is SGHRS, CDR2 YFSETQ, per germline. This CDR3 region has 15 residues. This chain's CDR3 is CASSLTGERGTEAFF. The DNA of the CDR3 is TGCGCCAGCAGCCTGACAGGGGAACGGGGCACTGAAGCTTTCTTT.

This clone was recorded only once. J is TRBJ1-1 and V is TRBV11-2; 9 bases agree with TRBD1. V was pared by 2 bases and J by 5 bases, with 18 bases of the junction left unmatched. The length of the CDR3 is 19 residues. Germline CDR1 SGHAT, CDR2 FQNNGV. The CDR3 region has the DNA TGTGCCAGCAGCTTACCGGTCTCGGACAGGGGTGCGGGAAAGACTGAAGCTTTCTTT. It yields the protein CASSLPVSDRGAGKTEAFF.

This chain joins TRBV15 and TRBJ1-5, with TRBD1 identical over 10 bases. This CDR3 region has 17 residues. The V gene's germline CDR1 is LNHNV and CDR2 YYDKDF (reference sequence). The ends lost 3 bases at V and 4 bases at J; junction bases unmatched: 9. Written as DNA, the CDR3 is TGTGCCACCAGCAGGAAGACAGGGGGCGCGGGGAATCAGCCCCAGCATTTT. This translates into CATSRKTGGAGNQPQHF.

On this clone: The sample contains more than one DNA sequence encoding this CDR3. The rearrangement joins TRBV28 to TRBJ2-3, with 12 bases matching TRBD2. The germline V gene has CDR1 MDHEN and CDR2 SYDVKM. The trim removed 6 bases at V and 3 bases at J, leaving 7 bases unmatched. The CDR3 consists of 16 residues. The CDR3 here is CASSPGLAGSTDTQYF. Here the CDR3 DNA reads TGTGCCAGCAGCCCCGGACTAGCGGGAAGTACAGATACGCAGTATTTT. The variable domain in full, completed from reference TRBV28 and TRBJ2-3, reads DVKVTQSSRYLVKRTGEKVFLECVQDMDHENMFWYRQDPGLGLRLIYFSYDVKMKEKGDIPEGYSVSREKKERFSLILESASTNQTSMYLCASSPGLAGSTDTQYFGPGTRLTVL.

J is TRBJ1-2 and V is TRBV7-6, with no clear D. Trimming took off 5 bases at V and 7 bases at J, with 11 bases between the two ends. CDR1 is SGHVS, CDR2 FNYEAQ, per germline. This CDR3 has 12 residues. CDR3: CASSPGGLGYTF. The CDR3 DNA follows: TGTGCCAGCAGCCCAGGTGGCCTTGGCTACACCTTC.

The chain joins TRBV6-5 to TRBJ2-1, with 9 bases fitting TRBD1. Germline-derived CDR1 and CDR2 are MNHEY and SVGAGI. The trim removed 2 bases at V and 6 bases at J, leaving 8 bases unmatched. CDR3 size: 16 residues. In nucleotides, the CDR3 is TGTGCCAGCAGTTACCGGACAGGGGCCCTCGCCAATGAGCAGTTCTTC. Its protein product is CASSYRTGALANEQFF.

The chain is built from TRBV18 and TRBJ2-3, with a tentative D call TRBD1 (7 bases). Germline V gene sequence: CDR1 KGHSH, CDR2 LQKENI. This CDR3 is 16 amino acids long. V dropped 0 bases and J dropped 0 bases, with 10 bases sitting between them. As DNA, the CDR3 is TGTGCCAGCTCACCACCGACAGGGACTAGCACAGATACGCAGTATTTT. Protein sequence: CASSPPTGTSTDTQYF. Combining the CDR3 with reference TRBV18 and TRBJ2-3 gives the whole variable domain NAGVMQNPRHLVRRRGQEARLRCSPMKGHSHVYWYRQLPEEGLKFMVYLQKENIIDESGMPKERFSAEFPKEGPSILRIQQVVRGDSAAYFCASSPPTGTSTDTQYFGPGTRLTVL.

V usage is TRBV5-8 and J usage is TRBJ2-7, with D maybe TRBD1 (6 bases). Germline values: CDR1 SGHTS, CDR2 YDEGEE. Trimming shortened V by 2 bases and J by 5 bases, and 11 bases separated the two germline ends. The CDR3 is made up of 13 amino acids. This chain's CDR3 is CASSLRGTHEQYF. CDR3 nucleotides: TGTGCCAGCAGCTTAAGGGGGACCCACGAGCAGTACTTC.

The chain is built from TRBV2 and TRBJ1-6; 10 positions match TRBD1. V trimming: 6 bases; J trimming: 13 bases; junction bases outside the gene matches: 12. The CDR3 is 15 amino acids. The germline V gene encodes CDR1 SNHLY and CDR2 FYNNEI. The CDR3 nucleotides read TGTGCCAGCAGGATAATGGGGACAGGGGAGTGGCCCCTCCACTTT. Translated, it gives CASRIMGTGEWPLHF.

About this clone: Mismatch with germline at one junction end may stem from a read error. V gene TRBV28 combines with J gene TRBJ1-2; the match to TRBD1 covers 8 bases. CDR1 MDHEN and CDR2 SYDVKM come from the germline V gene. The CDR3 is 13 residues long. The CDR3 loop reads CASSFEYRGFRNF. In nucleotides, the CDR3 is TGTGCCAGCAGTTTTGAGTACAGGGGGTTTCGGAACTTC.

V is TRBV6-1 and J is TRBJ2-7, with D possibly matching TRBD2 (6 bases). Deletions cut 7 bases from V and 3 bases from J, with 19 bases between. CDR1 MNHNS and CDR2 SASEGT come from the germline V gene. This CDR3 is 15 amino acids long. CDR3: CASTKAGTRDYEQYF. As DNA, the CDR3 is TGTGCCAGCACTAAAGCGGGCACACGTGACTACGAGCAGTACTTC.

V is TRBV7-8 and J is TRBJ1-2; 7 bases are shared with TRBD1. CDR1 is SGHVS and CDR2 is FQNEAQ in the germline V gene. V shed 5 bases, J shed 11 bases, and the junction held 8 bases outside the gene matches. The CDR3 has 12 residues. CDR3 in amino acids: CASSHPGQPYTF. Here the CDR3 DNA reads TGTGCCAGCAGCCATCCGGGACAGCCTTACACCTTC.

The chain recombines TRBV19 with TRBJ1-4; TRBD1 agrees at 8 bases. Germline V gives CDR1 LNHDA, CDR2 SQIVND (reference sequence). The CDR3 spans 16 residues. With 3 bases clipped from V and 2 bases from J, the junction kept 5 bases outside the gene matches. The CDR3 protein is CASSIDRGLTNEKLFF. In DNA, the CDR3 is TGTGCCAGTAGTATCGACAGGGGTCTCACTAATGAAAAACTGTTTTTT.

The chain has TRBV29-1 and TRBJ2-5; possible D gene TRBD2, 7 bases. The V end was cut by 4 bases, the J end by 9 bases, with 21 bases between. The V gene's germline CDR1 is SQVTM and CDR2 ANQGSEA. This CDR3 has 14 amino acids. The CDR3 nucleotides are TGCAGCGTTGTGGGGGGGGGTATCGCAGGGGCCCAGTACTTC. Translation: CSVVGGGIAGAQYF.